Below, one TCR beta chain is given with its context. This receptor's antigen is unknown. Nothing much larger sits one base from this clone, and base qualities are not available. This sample stems from a study of blood T cell repertoires in COVID-19 (dated by TCRdb to the early 2020s). A note on the overall study: Samples from collaborators originated in the United States, Italy and Spain and spanned both the acute and convalescent phases of COVID-19. The repertoires were released in a freely available public database intended as a resource for research on the immune response to SARS-CoV-2. Nearly every sample came with metadata listing a de-identified subject ID, COVID-19 status, age in years and sex. Subjects who had been exposed to COVID-19, were actively infected with it, or had recovered from it provided the deeply sampled blood TCRbeta repertoires that made up the dataset. The material from the prospective study consisted of cDNA or gDNA derived from T cells, B-cell-depleted T cells, or PBMCs. The samples were drawn from the first 160 participants of the ongoing ImmuneRACE study and from 1,254 subjects provided by 6 global collaborators. Where available, HLA class I and class II types were taken from metadata supplied by the sample provider and were not determined by assay-based typing.

Overall results and qualifications from the work: Clinical and demographic metadata were provided uncurated, with the amount varying by source and participant.

TCRbeta CDR3 regions were amplified from genomic DNA using the immunoSEQ Assay, a bias-controlled multiplex PCR. The paper's data handling went like this. Within the assay, amplification of reference gene primers was used to estimate how many nucleated cells each sample contained. Sequence reads were collapsed and filtered to measure the absolute abundance of every unique TCRbeta CDR3 rearrangement. For each sample, productive Simpson clonality was calculated as the square root of Simpson's diversity index over productive rearrangements. TCRdb provides this immuneACCESS table in a form limited to in-frame rearrangements. Some clones are lacking; in checked studies, under half of them reflect an unresolved V gene, and why the rest are absent is not known. Clone size and the V and J calls come from that table; the DNA yielded D and trimming. The sample table holds 220,000 or so clones, of which 88% were seen once. Roughly 14% of the sample is in the top ten clones.

Participants in the prospective study were aged about 18 to 95 years, lived in about two dozen United States geographic areas, and enrolled through a virtual design. To assign participants to cohorts, the prospective study relied on clinical history that participants themselves reported in a screening survey and a study questionnaire. In the prospective study, whole blood, serum and a nasopharyngeal or oropharyngeal swab were collected from each participant by mobile phlebotomists. Participants in the prospective study had the option to provide additional blood draws and questionnaires over an approximately 2-month period. Blood samples from the prospective study were shipped frozen or at room temperature prior to DNA extraction. This TCR derives from a woman between 50 and 59 years old with acute COVID-19. The specimen was PBMCs or T cells enriched from blood (not recorded which).

The CDR3 is CASSEYGPGGADGYTF. The DNA sequence is as follows: TGTGCCAGCAGTGAATACGGTCCAGGGGGCGCGGATGGCTACACCTTC. This chain joins TRBV25-1 to TRBJ1-2, with 8 bases in between that match TRBD1. After removal of 0 bases from V and 6 bases from J, the junction retains 9 bases not matched to a gene. The CDR3 spans 16 residues, from the cysteine through the phenylalanine. CDR3 DNA only is kept here, 48 bases in frame from base 1. Via the germline V gene, CDR1 is MGHDK and CDR2 SYGVNS.